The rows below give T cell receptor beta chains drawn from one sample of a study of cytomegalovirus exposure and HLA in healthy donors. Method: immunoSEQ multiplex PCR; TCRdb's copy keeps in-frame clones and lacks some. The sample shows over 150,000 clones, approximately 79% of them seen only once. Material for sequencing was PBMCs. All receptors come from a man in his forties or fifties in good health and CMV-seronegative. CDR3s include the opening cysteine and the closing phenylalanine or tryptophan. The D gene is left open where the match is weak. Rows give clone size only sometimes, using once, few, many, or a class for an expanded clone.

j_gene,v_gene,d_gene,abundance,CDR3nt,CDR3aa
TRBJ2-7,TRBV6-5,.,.,TGTGCCAGCAGAACAGGGTCGTCTGCCTCCTACGAGCAGTACTTC,CASRTGSSASYEQYF
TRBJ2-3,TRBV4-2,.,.,TGTGCCAGCAGCCAAGAAGTGGCACAGCGCACAGATACGCAGTATTTT,CASSQEVAQRTDTQYF
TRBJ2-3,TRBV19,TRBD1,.,TGTGCCAGTAGTATGGGACAGGGGGCAACAGATACGCAGTATTTT,CASSMGQGATDTQYF
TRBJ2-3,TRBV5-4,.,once,TGTGCCAGCAGCTCGGAACTAGGCGCAGATACGCAGTATTTT,CASSSELGADTQYF
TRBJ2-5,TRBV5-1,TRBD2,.,TGCGCCAGCAGCACTAGCGGGATAAGAGAGACCCAGTACTTC,CASSTSGIRETQYF
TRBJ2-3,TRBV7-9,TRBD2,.,TGTGCCAGCACTCGAGGCCGCGGGAGGGCCTCTGATACGCAGTATTTT,CASTRGRGRASDTQYF
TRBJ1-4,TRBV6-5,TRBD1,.,TGTACCAGCAGTGACGACAGGGGTGGCGAAAAACTGTTTTTT,CTSSDDRGGEKLFF
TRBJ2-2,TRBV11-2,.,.,TGTGCCAGCAGCCCCCGGACTCGCGCGAACACCGGGGAGCTGTTTTTT,CASSPRTRANTGELFF
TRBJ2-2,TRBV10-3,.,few,TGTGCCATCAGCCCGCCGGACACCGGGGAGCTGTTTTTT,CAISPPDTGELFF
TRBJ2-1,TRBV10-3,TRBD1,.,TGTGCCATCAGTGGCGGGACAGGGCGTTACAATGAGCAGTTCTTC,CAISGGTGRYNEQFF
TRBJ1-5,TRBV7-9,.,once,TGTGCCAGCAGCCCTCAGGGGCTTAAAGCAAAGGATCAGCCCCAGCATTTT,CASSPQGLKAKDQPQHF
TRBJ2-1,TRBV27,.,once,TGTGCCAGCAGTTTAACCCGACAGACTGAGCAGTTCTTC,CASSLTRQTEQFF
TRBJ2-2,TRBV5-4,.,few,TGTGCCAGCAGCTCCTGGGGGCGCACCGGGGAGCTGTTTTTT,CASSSWGRTGELFF
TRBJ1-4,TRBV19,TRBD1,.,TGTGCCAGTATGACCCAGGGGGGTGAAAAACTGTTTTTT,CASMTQGGEKLFF
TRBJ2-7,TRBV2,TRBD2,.,TGTGCCAGCAAATTGACTAGCGGGAGTCCCGAGCAGTACTTC,CASKLTSGSPEQYF
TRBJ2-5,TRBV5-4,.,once,TGTGCCAGCAGCAGCGAGCAACCCGAGACCCAGTACTTC,CASSSEQPETQYF
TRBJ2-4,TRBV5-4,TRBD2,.,TGTGCCAGCAGTTCTGGTGGGACTAGCGGCTTAGCCAAAAACAGTCAGTACTTC,CASSSGGTSGLAKNSQYF
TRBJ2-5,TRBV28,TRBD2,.,TGTGCCAGGACTAGCGGGATGGTGGAGACCCAGTACTTC,CARTSGMVETQYF
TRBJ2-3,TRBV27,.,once,TGTGCCAGCAGGGGAGCACTAGCTGGGGGAAACACAGATACGCAGTATTTT,CASRGALAGGNTDTQYF
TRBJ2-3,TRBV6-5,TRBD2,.,TGTGCCAGCAGTAGTCAAGCGGGAGTGGTAGATACGCAGTATTTT,CASSSQAGVVDTQYF
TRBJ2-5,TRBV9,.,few,TGTGCCAGCAGCGTAGGAAGCGCTAGGGGGGAGACCCAGTACTTC,CASSVGSARGETQYF
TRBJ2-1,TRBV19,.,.,TGTGCCAGTGAGTTCTACAATGAGCAGTTCTTC,CASEFYNEQFF
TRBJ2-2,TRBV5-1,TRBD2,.,TGCGCCAGCAGCCCATATAGCGGGAGTAGTAGGGAGCTGTTTTTT,CASSPYSGSSRELFF
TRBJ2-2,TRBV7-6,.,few,TGTGCCAGCAGCACATATTCCGGGGAGCTGTTTTTT,CASSTYSGELFF
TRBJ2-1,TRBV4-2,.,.,TGTGCCAGCAGCCAAGCATCTGGGGGGGGGCGCGGGTCTGAGCAGTTCTTC,CASSQASGGGRGSEQFF
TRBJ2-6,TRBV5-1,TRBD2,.,TGCGCCAGCAGCTTGGGTGCGGGGCTAGGAACCGGGGGGGCCAACGGCCTGACTTTC,CASSLGAGLGTGGANGLTF